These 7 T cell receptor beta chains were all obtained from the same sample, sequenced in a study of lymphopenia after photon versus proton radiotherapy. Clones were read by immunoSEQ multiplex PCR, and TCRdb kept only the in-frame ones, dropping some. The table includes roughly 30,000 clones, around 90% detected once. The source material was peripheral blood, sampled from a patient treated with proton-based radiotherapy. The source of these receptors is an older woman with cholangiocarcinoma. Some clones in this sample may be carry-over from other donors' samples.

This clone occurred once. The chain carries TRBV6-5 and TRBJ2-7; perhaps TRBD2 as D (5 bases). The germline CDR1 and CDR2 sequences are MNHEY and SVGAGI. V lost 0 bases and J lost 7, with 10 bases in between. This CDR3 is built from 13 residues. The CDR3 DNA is TGTGCCAGCAGTTACTCGTCGGGGTTAGAGCAGTACTTC. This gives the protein CASSYSSGLEQYF.

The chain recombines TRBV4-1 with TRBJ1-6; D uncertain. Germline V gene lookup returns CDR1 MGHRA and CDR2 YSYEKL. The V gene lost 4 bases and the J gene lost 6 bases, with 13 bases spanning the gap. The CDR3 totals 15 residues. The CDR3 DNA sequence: TGCGCCAGCAGCCTCCCCTCGACGGCTAATTCACCCCTCCACTTT. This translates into CASSLPSTANSPLHF.

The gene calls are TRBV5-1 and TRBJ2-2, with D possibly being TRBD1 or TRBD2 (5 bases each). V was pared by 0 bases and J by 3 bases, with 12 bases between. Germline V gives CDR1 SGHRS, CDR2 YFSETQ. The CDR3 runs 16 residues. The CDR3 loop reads CASSLVSQGDTGELFF. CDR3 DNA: TGCGCCAGCAGCTTGGTTAGTCAGGGAGACACCGGGGAGCTGTTTTTT.

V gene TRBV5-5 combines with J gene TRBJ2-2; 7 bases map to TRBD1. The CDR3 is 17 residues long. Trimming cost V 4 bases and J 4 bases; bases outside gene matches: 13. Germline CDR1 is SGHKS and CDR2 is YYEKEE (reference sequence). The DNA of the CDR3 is TGTGCCAGCAGCGTGGCCGGGACAGTGTATACCACCGGGGAGCTGTTTTTT. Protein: CASSVAGTVYTTGELFF.

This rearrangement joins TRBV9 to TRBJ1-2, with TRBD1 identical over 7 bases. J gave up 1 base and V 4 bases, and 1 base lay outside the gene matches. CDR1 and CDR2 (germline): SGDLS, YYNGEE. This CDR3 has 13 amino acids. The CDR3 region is CASSRDSNYGYTF. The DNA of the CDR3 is TGTGCCAGCAGCCGGGACAGTAACTATGGCTACACCTTC. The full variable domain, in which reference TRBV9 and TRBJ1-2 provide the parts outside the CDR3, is DSGVTQTPKHLITATGQRVTLRCSPRSGDLSVYWYQQSLDQGLQFLIQYYNGEERAKGNILERFSAQQFPDLHSELNLSSLELGDSALYFCASSRDSNYGYTFGSGTRLTVV.

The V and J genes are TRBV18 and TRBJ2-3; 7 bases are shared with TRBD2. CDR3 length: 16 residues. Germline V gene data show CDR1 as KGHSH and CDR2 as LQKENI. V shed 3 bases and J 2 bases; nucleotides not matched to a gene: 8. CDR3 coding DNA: TGTGCCAGCTCACCCCTAGGCGGGGGAGTCACAGATACGCAGTATTTT. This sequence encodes CASSPLGGGVTDTQYF.

CDR3 sequence (DNA): TGCGCCAGCGGATCCGGGACTCTCGAGCAGTACTTC. Its protein product is CASGSGTLEQYF. This rearrangement joins TRBV5-1 to TRBJ2-7; perhaps TRBD2 as D (6 bases). Germline lookup yields CDR1 SGHRS and CDR2 YFSETQ. This CDR3 has 12 amino acids. The ends were cut back, 7 bases at V and 6 bases at J, with 14 bases in the middle. Combining the CDR3 with reference TRBV5-1 and TRBJ2-7 gives the whole variable domain KAGVTQTPRYLIKTRGQQVTLSCSPISGHRSVSWYQQTPGQGLQFLFEYFSETQRNKGNFPGRFSGRQFSNSRSEMNVSTLELGDSALYLCASGSGTLEQYFGPGTRLTVT.